This T cell receptor (beta chain) was identified during a study of shared clonotypes between healthy human individuals. Trimming removed 4 bases at V and 5 bases at J, with 14 bases between. CDR1 and CDR2 from the germline V gene are MGHRA and YSYEKL. The CDR3 contains 14 residues. Naive CD8 cells comprised CD45RO-negative, CCR7-positively selected cells, excluding terminally differentiated effector memory CD45RA+ cells. Broader study findings: Clonotype sharing among donors was expected to depend on sequencing depth.

This clone was found a few times. Its antigen is unidentified. Sequencing used immunoSEQ multiplex PCR; TCRdb keeps in-frame clones, though not all of them. The sample comprises more than 2 million clones, about 94% of which are singletons, and less than 2% rests with the top ten. The sequencing input was naive CD8+ T cells from PBMCs. The origin of this receptor is a man younger than 35 in good health. Some clones in this sample may be carry-over from other donors' samples. The genes are TRBV4-1 and TRBJ2-5; D not resolved. The CDR3: CASSPYPPSETQYF. The DNA for the CDR3 is TGCGCCAGCAGCCCATACCCCCCCTCCGAGACCCAGTACTTC.